These 25 T cell receptor beta chains came from one sample sequenced in a study of T cells after yellow fever vaccination. TCRdb fed the 5' RACE reads into MiXCR, producing one record per CDR3 protein. Among under 550,000 distinct CDR3 sequences listed, 21% were seen once. The sequencing used PBMCs, collected about 20 days after the first yellow fever vaccination. The receptors shown here come from a young man who received the YFV17D yellow fever vaccine.

V gene TRBV6-1 combines with J gene TRBJ2-7; no clear D gene. V was pared by 7 bases and J by 0 bases, with 13 bases between. Per germline, CDR1 MNHNS and CDR2 SASEGT. The CDR3 consists of 14 residues. The CDR3 loop reads CASKKGFDSYEQYF. DNA of the CDR3: TGTGCCAGCAAGAAGGGCTTCGACTCCTACGAGCAGTACTTC.

This clonotype was seen a handful of times. V usage is TRBV23-1 and J usage is TRBJ2-3; 7 nucleotides align to TRBD2. TRBV23-1 counts as an open reading frame of uncertain function. The CDR3 is made up of 15 amino acids. V dropped 0 bases and J dropped 4; count of bases not matched to a gene: 4. The CDR3 reads CASSQSREGADTQYF. CDR3 bases: TGCGCCAGCAGTCAATCCAGGGAGGGAGCAGATACGCAGTATTTT.

J is TRBJ2-2 and V is TRBV20-1; D may match TRBD1 or TRBD2 (5 bases each). The CDR3 runs to 12 residues. Deletions cut 3 bases from V and 6 bases from J, with 8 bases between. Germline assignment: CDR1 DFQATT and CDR2 SNEGSKA (reference sequence). CDR3 sequence (DNA): TGCAGTGCTAGTCAGGGACCCGGGGAGCTGTTTTTT. Its translation is CSASQGPGELFF.

This clonotype was recorded many times. The rearrangement joins TRBV5-5 to TRBJ1-5; the D gene is possibly TRBD1 (5 bases). CDR3 length: 13 residues. Germline V gives CDR1 SGHKS, CDR2 YYEKEE (reference sequence). V lost 4 bases and J lost 5, with 10 bases in between. The CDR3 DNA reads TGTGCCAGCAGCCTCCAAGGGGATCAGCCCCAGCATTTT. Amino acids: CASSLQGDQPQHF. Complete variable domain (other parts from reference TRBV5-5 and TRBJ1-5): DAGVTQSPTHLIKTRGQQVTLRCSPISGHKSVSWYQQVLGQGPQFIFQYYEKEERGRGNFPDRFSARQFPNYSSELNVNALLLGDSALYLCASSLQGDQPQHFGDGTRLSIL.

The J gene is TRBJ2-2, the V gene TRBV7-6; 8 bases line up with TRBD1. V dropped 5 bases and J dropped 8; count of bases not matched to a gene: 7. CDR1 is SGHVS and CDR2 is FNYEAQ in the germline V gene. This CDR3 spans 14 amino acids. CDR3 nucleotide sequence: TGTGCCAGCAGCCAGGGGGCCTTCGGGGGGGAGCTGTTTTTT. It translates to CASSQGAFGGELFF.

This clonotype was counted only a few times. The chain joins TRBV24-1 to TRBJ2-5, with D tentatively TRBD2 (6 bases). V was trimmed by 3 bases and J by 3 bases, leaving 10 bases between them. The CDR3 has 14 residues. Germline V gene data show CDR1 as KGHDR and CDR2 as SFDVKD. The CDR3 DNA sequence: TGTGCCACCAGTGATCCTGTAGCGGAAGAGACCCAGTACTTC. Encoded protein: CATSDPVAEETQYF.

The chain couples TRBV6-2 or TRBV6-3 to TRBJ2-1, with 8 nucleotides matching TRBD1. CDR3 length: 14 amino acids. In germline, CDR1 is MNHEY, CDR2 SVGEGT. With V trimmed by 6 bases and J by 3 bases, 4 bases remained unmatched. The CDR3 here is CASSSDRDYNEQFF. DNA of the CDR3: TGTGCCAGCAGCTCGGACAGGGACTACAATGAGCAGTTCTTC.

CDR3 coding DNA: TGTGCCAGCAGCTTGGGGGAGGCGAACACTGAAGCTTTCTTT. Translation gives CASSLGEANTEAFF. This rearrangement joins TRBV5-5 to TRBJ1-1; D gene uncertain. This CDR3 has 14 amino acids. Trimming removed 0 bases from V and 1 base from J, with 7 bases in between. The germline gives CDR1 SGHKS, CDR2 YYEKEE (reference sequence).

This clonotype appeared a few times. The CDR3 region has the DNA TGCAGTGCCCCCCGGGGGATAGGCACTGAAGCTTTCTTT. This translates into CSAPRGIGTEAFF. The V gene is TRBV20-1, the J gene TRBJ1-1, with a possible D match to TRBD1 (5 bases). CDR3 length equals 13 residues. Trimming pared 6 bases from V and 4 bases from J, leaving 15 bases between. CDR1 DFQATT and CDR2 SNEGSKA come from the germline V gene (reference sequence).

There are a few counts of this clonotype. V gene TRBV7-2 combines with J gene TRBJ2-2; D remains ambiguous. With 1 base removed from V and 0 bases from J, the gap between germline ends came to 9 bases. This CDR3 has 16 residues. CDR1 SGHTA and CDR2 FQGNSA come from the germline V gene. The CDR3 DNA reads as TGTGCCAGCAGCTTAGTCCCAGGAGCGAACACCGGGGAGCTGTTTTTT. This sequence encodes CASSLVPGANTGELFF.

V usage is TRBV4-1 and J usage is TRBJ2-2; no clear D gene. Trimming removed 3 bases at V and 2 bases at J, with 10 bases between. Germline-derived CDR1 and CDR2 are MGHRA and YSYEKL. This CDR3 comprises 15 residues. CDR3 DNA sequence: TGCGCCAGCAGCCACGGCAGAGGAAACACCGGGGAGCTGTTTTTT. Its translation: CASSHGRGNTGELFF.

This clonotype was seen a few times. The gene calls are TRBV10-3 and TRBJ2-7; TRBD2 aligns across 8 bases. The CDR3 runs to 14 residues. The V gene end was trimmed by 0 bases and the J gene end by 5 bases; junction bases not matched to a gene: 3. Germline CDR1 ENHRY, CDR2 SYGVKD. The CDR3 bases are TGTGCCATCAGTGAGTCAGCGGGGGCCAACGAGCAGTACTTC. Protein product: CAISESAGANEQYF.

This chain uses TRBV5-1 with TRBJ1-1; 7 bases are a match to TRBD1. Germline V gene sequence: CDR1 SGHRS, CDR2 YFSETQ. Trimming took 4 bases from V and 4 from J; bases not matched to a gene: 10. The CDR3 covers 15 residues. The CDR3 DNA sequence: TGCGCCAGCAGCCCCTGGGACAGTGAAATCACTGAAGCTTTCTTT. Its protein is CASSPWDSEITEAFF.

The rearrangement joins TRBV7-2 to TRBJ2-2; the match to TRBD2 covers 8 bases. Germline-derived CDR1 and CDR2 are SGHTA and FQGNSA. The CDR3 has 15 amino acids. The junction had 6 bases not matched to a gene; V was cut back by 8 bases and J by 1 base. This chain's CDR3 is CASLLGRGNTGELFF. DNA for the CDR3: TGTGCCAGCCTCCTCGGGAGGGGGAACACCGGGGAGCTGTTTTTT.

V and J are TRBV7-3 and TRBJ2-5, with 13 positions matching TRBD2. V trimming: 5 bases; J trimming: 5 bases; junction bases outside the gene matches: 5. Germline V gives CDR1 SGHTA, CDR2 FQGTGA. The CDR3 consists of 15 residues. The CDR3 loop reads CASSPGLAGAETQYF. The CDR3 DNA follows: TGTGCCAGCAGCCCCGGACTAGCGGGGGCGGAGACCCAGTACTTC.

The J gene is TRBJ2-1, the V gene TRBV18; TRBD2 matches at 9 bases. Germline V gene data show CDR1 as KGHSH and CDR2 as LQKENI. The length of the CDR3 is 16 residues. V dropped 3 bases and J dropped 4; count of bases not matched to a gene: 7. The CDR3: CASSPGSGGLYNEQFF. The DNA for the CDR3 is TGTGCCAGCTCACCGGGCAGCGGGGGGTTATACAATGAGCAGTTCTTC.

This chain joins TRBV14 and TRBJ2-1; TRBD2 agrees at 13 bases. V was clipped by 4 bases and J by 8 bases; unmatched bases: 2. Germline V CDR1 and CDR2: SGHDN, FVKESK. This CDR3 is 14 amino acids long. The CDR3 sequence is CASSRLAGGHEQFF. CDR3 bases: TGTGCCAGCAGCCGACTAGCGGGGGGTCATGAGCAGTTCTTC.

The chain has TRBV2 and TRBJ1-1, with unresolved D. This CDR3 has 13 amino acids. The germline V gene has CDR1 SNHLY and CDR2 FYNNEI. V was clipped by 4 bases and J by 9 bases, with 15 bases between them. The CDR3 DNA is TGTGCCAGCAGTGCGAGGGTGAGAAGTAAAGCTTTCTTT. Protein product: CASSARVRSKAFF. The whole variable domain, remainder taken from reference TRBV2 and TRBJ1-1, is EPEVTQTPSHQVTQMGQEVILRCVPISNHLYFYWYRQILGQKVEFLVSFYNNEISEKSEIFDDQFSVERPDGSNFTLKIRSTKLEDSAMYFCASSARVRSKAFFGQGTRLTVV.

The genes are TRBV18 and TRBJ1-1; 8 bases agree with TRBD1. V shed 3 bases and J 4 bases; nucleotides not matched to a gene: 7. In germline, CDR1 is KGHSH, CDR2 LQKENI. This CDR3 contains 15 residues. CDR3 coding DNA: TGTGCCAGCTCACCTACGGACAGGGCGAGCACTGAAGCTTTCTTT. Translating it yields CASSPTDRASTEAFF.

This clonotype has a handful of counts. The chain is built from TRBV5-1 and TRBJ2-1; tentative D call: TRBD2 (7 bases). This CDR3 is built from 16 residues. V was shortened by 0 bases and J by 4 bases, with 14 bases between the two germline ends. The germline V gene encodes CDR1 SGHRS and CDR2 YFSETQ. CDR3 in DNA: TGCGCCAGCAGCTTGGCCGAGGGGGGGGATTACAATGAGCAGTTCTTC. It is translated as CASSLAEGGDYNEQFF. Drawing the rest from reference TRBV5-1 and TRBJ2-1, the complete variable domain is KAGVTQTPRYLIKTRGQQVTLSCSPISGHRSVSWYQQTPGQGLQFLFEYFSETQRNKGNFPGRFSGRQFSNSRSEMNVSTLELGDSALYLCASSLAEGGDYNEQFFGPGTRLTVL.

In DNA form, the CDR3 reads TGTGCCAGCAGCTTAGGGGGAACTGAGCAGTTCTTC. It translates to CASSLGGTEQFF. The V and J genes are TRBV7-3 and TRBJ2-1; perhaps D is TRBD1 or TRBD2 (5 bases each). Germline V lookup: CDR1 SGHTA, CDR2 FQGTGA. V lost 2 bases, J lost 9 bases, and 8 bases lay in between. CDR3 size: 12 residues.

This chain links TRBV20-1 with TRBJ2-3; TRBD2 matches at 8 bases. The length of the CDR3 is 16 residues. The germline gives CDR1 DFQATT, CDR2 SNEGSKA (reference sequence). V lost 0 bases, J lost 3 bases, and 8 bases stayed unmatched. Here the CDR3 reads CSAREIGRGATDTQYF. The DNA for the CDR3 is TGCAGTGCTAGAGAGATAGGGCGGGGGGCAACAGATACGCAGTATTTT.

On this clonotype: At one end, the junction sequence differs from germline, possibly due to a read error. The rearrangement links TRBV2 to TRBJ2-3; 14 bases align to TRBD2. Looked up from germline, CDR1 is SNHLY and CDR2 is FYNNEI. The CDR3 spans 15 residues. The CDR3 DNA reads as TGTGCCAGCCGCTACCACCGCGGGACTAGCGGGGGCCCCGTATTT. This codes for CASRYHRGTSGGPVF.

The genes are TRBV6-1 and TRBJ1-1; TRBD1 might be the D (6 bases). With 3 bases removed from V and 4 bases from J, the gap between germline ends came to 18 bases. Germline CDR1 and CDR2: MNHNS and SASEGT. CDR3 size: 16 residues. CDR3 sequence reads: CASSDGWGLSGTEAFF. The CDR3 DNA sequence: TGTGCCAGCAGTGACGGGTGGGGGCTTTCGGGCACTGAAGCTTTCTTT.

The chain has TRBV6-4 and TRBJ2-5; 10 bases line up with TRBD2. Germline assignment: CDR1 MRHNA and CDR2 SNTAGT. CDR3 length equals 17 residues. The junction had 14 bases not matched to a gene; V was cut back by 5 bases and J by 5 bases. CDR3 bases: TGTGCCAGCAGTCAACCTATTGGACTAGCGGCCCCCGAGACCCAGTACTTC. Residues: CASSQPIGLAAPETQYF.